Each of the 4 T cell receptor beta chains below was sequenced from the same sample in a study of ipilimumab plus nivolumab after autologous stem cell transplantation. Profiling relied on immunoSEQ multiplex PCR, and the TCRdb table lists in-frame clones only, not all of them. The repertoire consists of fewer than 45,000 clones, with around 92% occurring once and the leading ten covering under 0.95%. This specimen was PBMCs, taken in a trial of ipilimumab plus nivolumab as post-transplant consolidation. All receptors come from a male donor with multiple myeloma.

This clone appeared once. The rearrangement uses TRBV18 and TRBJ1-2, with 10 bases that match TRBD1. V lost 5 bases and J lost 10; bases outside the gene matches: 7. Germline CDR1 is KGHSH and CDR2 is LQKENI. This CDR3 region has 13 residues. The CDR3 nucleotides are TGTGCCAGCTCAGCATCCGGGACAGGGGACTACACCTTC. Translating it yields CASSASGTGDYTF.

This chain joins TRBV4-3 and TRBJ1-2, with D unresolved. V was pared by 1 base and J by 1 base, with 4 bases between. The CDR3 extends over 13 amino acids. Germline CDR1 is LGHNA and CDR2 is YSLEER. The CDR3 here is CASSQVVNYGYTF. Written as DNA, the CDR3 is TGCGCCAGCAGCCAAGTGGTTAACTATGGCTACACCTTC.

The V gene is TRBV4-3, the J gene TRBJ2-1; a weak D match, TRBD2 (7 bases). Germline V CDR1 and CDR2: LGHNA, YSLEER. Deletions cut 0 bases from V and 7 bases from J, with 13 bases between. The CDR3 contains 15 residues. CDR3 region: CASSQDTGGNNEQFF. The CDR3 bases are TGCGCCAGCAGCCAAGACACGGGGGGCAATAATGAGCAGTTCTTC.

J is TRBJ2-7 and V is TRBV4-2, with TRBD2 matching 7 bases. V shed 1 base and J 2 bases; nucleotides not matched to a gene: 2. The CDR3 spans 14 residues. Germline loops: CDR1 LGHNA, CDR2 YNFKEQ. The CDR3 is CASSQAAGTYEQYF. DNA for the CDR3: TGTGCCAGCAGCCAAGCAGCGGGAACCTACGAGCAGTACTTC.